The 28 T cell receptor beta chains reported below all come from one sample, sequenced in a study of vaccination and CD4 T cells after COVID-19. Scientists ran DNA taken from cultured CD4+ T cells through the Oncomine TCR Beta short-read assay for sequencing. From the PCR reads, TCRdb called clonotypes with MiXCR, one entry per CDR3 protein. The sample holds about 9,900 distinct CDR3 sequences; less than 40% are singletons and the top ten take 32%. No antigen has been identified for these receptors. Treatment given: approximately 10-day PBMC culture with coronavirus spike peptide pools or control peptides (ViraFEST assay). Harvesting of the unexposed donor's CD4+ T cells predated the COVID-19 pandemic (2011-2018). Sequencing used CD4+ T cells from blood, cultured in vitro. These receptors originate from a human donor in good health.

The chain employs TRBV5-8 and TRBJ1-5; TRBD1 aligns across 9 bases. CDR3 length: 17 amino acids. V shed 2 bases, J shed 3 bases, and the junction held 9 bases outside the gene matches. Per germline, CDR1 SGHTS and CDR2 YDEGEE. The CDR3 DNA follows: TGTGCCAGCAGCTTTATAAGGGGGACAGGGTCCAATCAGCCCCAGCATTTT. Protein: CASSFIRGTGSNQPQHF.

The chain is built from TRBV20-1 and TRBJ1-1; D is ambiguous. Germline CDR1 is DFQATT and CDR2 is SNEGSKA (reference sequence). The V and J ends lost 1 base and 5 bases respectively, with 11 bases between them. CDR3 length equals 13 residues. Here the CDR3 reads CSARGELDTEAFF. The CDR3 nucleotides read TGCAGTGCTAGAGGAGAATTAGATACTGAAGCTTTCTTT.

This clonotype showed up just a few times. The gene calls are TRBV27 and TRBJ1-5; 7 bases match TRBD1. Germline loops: CDR1 MNHEY, CDR2 SMNVEV (reference sequence). Trimming removed 3 bases from V and 3 bases from J; junction bases left unmatched: 5. The CDR3 has 15 amino acids. CDR3 sequence: CASSLGQGVNQPQHF. The CDR3 DNA follows: TGTGCCAGCAGTTTGGGGCAGGGGGTCAATCAGCCCCAGCATTTT.

This CDR3 reads CACRDRGVMNTEAFF. The CDR3 DNA sequence: TGCGCCTGCCGGGACAGGGGCGTAATGAACACTGAAGCTTTCTTT. The chain links TRBV10-2 to TRBJ1-1; 10 nucleotides line up with TRBD1. The CDR3 contains 15 residues. Germline trimming cut 11 bases from V and 0 bases from J; bases unmatched to any gene: 9. Germline CDR1 is WSHSY and CDR2 is SAAADI.

The sample holds a few counts of this clonotype. The V call is TRBV6-1, the J call TRBJ2-2; D remains ambiguous. The germline V gene encodes CDR1 MNHNS and CDR2 SASEGT. The CDR3 runs to 12 residues. The V gene lost 7 bases and the J gene lost 2 bases, with 5 bases spanning the gap. CDR3 protein: CASNINTGELFF. Written as DNA, the CDR3 is TGTGCCAGCAACATAAACACCGGGGAGCTGTTTTTT.

The chain uses TRBV7-9 and TRBJ2-3, with D maybe TRBD1 (6 bases). The CDR3 has 14 amino acids. V was clipped by 6 bases and J by 4 bases, with 14 bases between them. Germline CDR1 SEHNR, CDR2 FQNEAQ (reference sequence). The CDR3 sequence is CASREQGPADTQYF. The CDR3 DNA sequence: TGTGCCAGCAGAGAACAGGGACCAGCAGATACGCAGTATTTT.

This clonotype was recorded a few times. The chain joins TRBV6-1 to TRBJ1-5, with D possibly matching TRBD1 (5 bases). CDR3 length equals 13 residues. The germline CDR1 and CDR2 sequences are MNHNS and SASEGT. The V end lost 10 bases, the J end lost 5 bases, and 15 bases lay between the germline ends. The CDR3: CATSGGNDQPQHF. CDR3 nucleotide sequence: TGTGCCACAAGCGGGGGGAATGATCAGCCCCAGCATTTT.

The chain links TRBV9 to TRBJ1-2; 8 nucleotides line up with TRBD1. Germline V lookup: CDR1 SGDLS, CDR2 YYNGEE. The CDR3 is made up of 16 amino acids. V shed 5 bases and J 4 bases; nucleotides not matched to a gene: 13. For the CDR3, the DNA is TGTGCCAGCAGTGACTACCGTCAAGGACAGGGCTATGGCTACACCTTC. This encodes CASSDYRQGQGYGYTF. The variable domain in full, with the rest retrieved from reference TRBV9 and TRBJ1-2, is DSGVTQTPKHLITATGQRVTLRCSPRSGDLSVYWYQQSLDQGLQFLIQYYNGEERAKGNILERFSAQQFPDLHSELNLSSLELGDSALYFCASSDYRQGQGYGYTFGSGTRLTVV.

This chain links TRBV5-1 with TRBJ1-6, with 7 bases fitting TRBD1. This CDR3 has 14 amino acids. V was clipped by 4 bases and J by 7 bases; unmatched bases: 5. The germline CDR1 and CDR2 sequences are SGHRS and YFSETQ. The DNA for the CDR3 is TGCGCCAGCAGCCCTGGACAGGCGAATTCACCCCTCCACTTT. Protein product: CASSPGQANSPLHF.

The chain recombines TRBV18 with TRBJ2-7, with D perhaps TRBD2 (6 bases). The V end was cut by 6 bases, the J end by 3 bases, with 15 bases between. The germline V gene encodes CDR1 KGHSH and CDR2 LQKENI. This CDR3 contains 14 residues. The CDR3 DNA follows: TGTGCCAGCTCGCCCGAGGGACTCTACTACGAGCAGTACTTC. This codes for CASSPEGLYYEQYF.

The chain combines TRBV6-1 with TRBJ1-2; D is perhaps TRBD1 (6 bases). The CDR3 has 14 residues. V gave up 7 bases and J gave up 5 bases, with 17 bases separating them. Germline CDR1 is MNHNS and CDR2 is SASEGT. CDR3 coding DNA: TGTGCCAGCATCGGTGGACAGAGCCGATATGGCTACACCTTC. This gives the protein CASIGGQSRYGYTF.

The chain has TRBV20-1 and TRBJ2-5; D unclear. This CDR3 has 16 amino acids. The V and J ends lost 0 bases and 0 bases respectively, with 14 bases between them. Germline V CDR1 and CDR2: DFQATT, SNEGSKA (reference sequence). The CDR3 DNA reads TGCAGTGCTAGAGATTTAAGGGCCGGAGACCAAGAGACCCAGTACTTC. It yields the protein CSARDLRAGDQETQYF.

There are a few counts of this clonotype. This sequence joins TRBV20-1 and TRBJ2-7; unclear D gene. Germline V CDR1 and CDR2: DFQATT, SNEGSKA (reference sequence). V gave up 0 bases and J gave up 5 bases, with 20 bases separating them. The CDR3 is 16 amino acids. CDR3 protein: CSARDLSGGPQDEQYF. In DNA form, the CDR3 reads TGCAGTGCTAGAGATTTGAGTGGCGGCCCTCAGGACGAGCAGTACTTC.

This clonotype showed up just once. J is TRBJ1-1 and V is TRBV11-1; D not resolved. Between the trimmed V and J ends, which lost 0 bases and 2 bases, there was a span of 10 bases. The CDR3 has 15 amino acids. Per germline, CDR1 SGHAT and CDR2 FQDESV (reference sequence). CDR3: CASSLAVRSNTEAFF. The CDR3 DNA follows: TGTGCCAGCAGCTTAGCGGTGAGAAGTAACACTGAAGCTTTCTTT.

The chain joins TRBV18 to TRBJ1-1; D is undetermined. The germline V and J ends were trimmed by 3 bases and 0 bases, with 8 bases remaining between them. The CDR3 covers 14 residues. The germline V gene has CDR1 KGHSH and CDR2 LQKENI. CDR3 region: CASSPTSLNTEAFF. The DNA for the CDR3 is TGTGCCAGCTCACCGACGTCACTGAACACTGAAGCTTTCTTT.

In its sample, this clonotype was seen a few times. The V call is TRBV6-1, the J call TRBJ2-3; D is perhaps TRBD1 (5 bases). Germline assignment: CDR1 MNHNS and CDR2 SASEGT. Trimming took off 8 bases at V and 3 bases at J, with 12 bases between the two ends. The CDR3 has 13 residues. The CDR3 region has the DNA TGTGCCAGCTCGACCAGGGAAACAGATACGCAGTATTTT. Protein: CASSTRETDTQYF.

This chain uses TRBV19 with TRBJ1-1; the D is unclear. Per germline, CDR1 LNHDA and CDR2 SQIVND (reference sequence). The CDR3 is made up of 13 amino acids. Trimming cost V 3 bases and J 4 bases, with 9 bases left between them. The CDR3, as DNA: TGTGCCAGTAGTATCGGTCAGGTCACTGAAGCTTTCTTT. Its protein is CASSIGQVTEAFF.

The chain is built from TRBV7-3 and TRBJ2-3; weak D call: TRBD1 (5 bases). This CDR3 region has 14 residues. Germline values: CDR1 SGHTA, CDR2 FQGTGA. V was pared by 5 bases and J by 5 bases, with 14 bases between. CDR3 coding DNA: TGTGCCAGCAGCCCCGCAGGGCAACTAGATACGCAGTATTTT. Its protein product is CASSPAGQLDTQYF.

In its sample, this clonotype is medium-sized (0.01 to 0.1%). J is TRBJ1-2 and V is TRBV20-1; D unresolved. Germline CDR1 is DFQATT and CDR2 is SNEGSKA (reference sequence). V was shortened by 3 bases and J by 4 bases, with 6 bases between the two germline ends. The CDR3 length is 11 residues. The CDR3 coding sequence is TGCAGTGCTAGTCCCTCCTATGGCTACACCTTC. Translating gives CSASPSYGYTF.

This clonotype was seen a single time. V gene TRBV5-6 combines with J gene TRBJ2-7; D is perhaps TRBD1 or TRBD2 (5 bases each). The CDR3 extends over 14 amino acids. Trimming removed 6 bases from V and 12 bases from J, with 25 bases in between. The germline V gene encodes CDR1 SGHDT and CDR2 YYEEEE. CDR3 region: CASTDWGRGRSPYF. CDR3 sequence (DNA): TGTGCCAGCACCGATTGGGGACGGGGACGGAGTCCGTACTTC. Complete variable domain (other parts from reference TRBV5-6 and TRBJ2-7): DAGVTQSPTHLIKTRGQQVTLRCSPKSGHDTVSWYQQALGQGPQFIFQYYEEEERQRGNFPDRFSGHQFPNYSSELNVNALLLGDSALYLCASTDWGRGRSPYFGPGTRLTVT.

The rearrangement uses TRBV12-3 or TRBV12-4 and TRBJ2-3, with D hard to call. The CDR3 has 15 amino acids. V lost 7 bases and J lost 0, with 14 bases in between. The CDR3 nucleotides are TGTGCCAGCAACTCGGACGGCCTCAGCACAGATACGCAGTATTTT. This sequence encodes CASNSDGLSTDTQYF.

The chain has TRBV6-1 and TRBJ1-1; D is perhaps TRBD1 (5 bases). This CDR3 is 15 amino acids long. Germline V gene lookup returns CDR1 MNHNS and CDR2 SASEGT. V lost 5 bases, J lost 2 bases, and 15 bases lay in between. The chain's CDR3 is CASSRGEQGNTEAFF. The CDR3 DNA follows: TGTGCCAGCAGTCGGGGGGAGCAGGGTAACACTGAAGCTTTCTTT.

This clonotype rates as medium-sized (0.01 to 0.1%). The chain recombines TRBV27 with TRBJ1-2, with D unclear. Germline CDR1 and CDR2: MNHEY and SMNVEV (reference sequence). This CDR3 region has 15 residues. Deletions cut 7 bases from V and 4 bases from J, with 19 bases between. CDR3 DNA sequence: TGTGCCAGCACCGCCAGACCGGGAACTTTCTATGGCTACACCTTC. Residues: CASTARPGTFYGYTF.

The rearrangement uses TRBV20-1 and TRBJ1-6; weak D call: TRBD1 (5 bases). Per germline, CDR1 DFQATT and CDR2 SNEGSKA (reference sequence). Between the trimmed V and J ends, which lost 5 bases and 7 bases, there was a span of 24 bases. The CDR3 contains 17 residues. The CDR3 sequence: CSAPWTVRAGRNSPLHF. The CDR3 DNA follows: TGCAGTGCTCCCTGGACGGTAAGGGCAGGGAGAAATTCACCCCTCCACTTT.

The chain employs TRBV5-8 and TRBJ1-1, with 7 bases fitting TRBD1. The ends lost 4 bases at V and 6 bases at J; junction bases unmatched: 3. Germline V gene lookup returns CDR1 SGHTS and CDR2 YDEGEE. This CDR3 spans 12 amino acids. The CDR3 loop reads CASSRQGAEAFF. The CDR3 DNA follows: TGTGCCAGCAGCCGACAGGGTGCTGAAGCTTTCTTT. The full variable domain, in which reference TRBV5-8 and TRBJ1-1 provide the parts outside the CDR3, is EAGVTQSPTHLIKTRGQQATLRCSPISGHTSVYWYQQALGLGLQFLLWYDEGEERNRGNFPPRFSGRQFPNYSSELNVNALELEDSALYLCASSRQGAEAFFGQGTRLTVV.

The gene calls are TRBV9 and TRBJ1-2; unclear D gene. CDR3 length equals 12 residues. Per germline, CDR1 SGDLS and CDR2 YYNGEE. The V gene lost 0 bases and the J gene lost 2 bases, with 2 bases spanning the gap. The CDR3: CASSVENYGYTF. For the CDR3, the DNA is TGTGCCAGCAGCGTAGAGAACTATGGCTACACCTTC. Supplemented by reference TRBV9 and TRBJ1-2, the full variable domain reads DSGVTQTPKHLITATGQRVTLRCSPRSGDLSVYWYQQSLDQGLQFLIQYYNGEERAKGNILERFSAQQFPDLHSELNLSSLELGDSALYFCASSVENYGYTFGSGTRLTVV.

The chain joins TRBV6-5 to TRBJ1-6; D gene ambiguous. Germline loops: CDR1 MNHEY, CDR2 SVGAGI. The V gene lost 0 bases and the J gene lost 9 bases, with 18 bases spanning the gap. The CDR3 runs 17 residues. The CDR3 nucleotides read TGTGCCAGCAGTTACTCCCTTGTCAGCTCCGGCGGTTCACCCCTCCACTTT. The encoded protein is CASSYSLVSSGGSPLHF.

The chain is built from TRBV20-1 and TRBJ1-6; tentative D call: TRBD1 (5 bases). Germline CDR1 reads DFQATT; CDR2 reads SNEGSKA (reference sequence). V gave up 6 bases and J gave up 4 bases, with 7 bases separating them. CDR3 length: 12 amino acids. For the CDR3, the DNA is TGCAGTGCCCGGGGGTATAATTCACCCCTCCACTTT. Translated: CSARGYNSPLHF.